The 20 T cell receptor beta chains reported below all come from one sample, sequenced in a study of cytomegalovirus exposure and HLA in healthy donors. Primers for the PCR totalled 60 Vbeta and 13 Jbeta. TCRdb's copy holds only in-frame clones and misses some; the assay was immunoSEQ multiplex PCR. The table shows 150,000 to 200,000 clones, with around 84% occurring only once. Sequencing was done on a sample of PBMCs. The receptors here all came from a woman aged 18-30 years in good health and CMV-seronegative.

The chain uses TRBV25-1 and TRBJ2-7, with TRBD1 matching 8 bases. With 6 bases clipped from V and 0 bases from J, the junction kept 4 bases outside the gene matches. The CDR3 spans 14 residues. Germline CDR1 reads MGHDK; CDR2 reads SYGVNS. The CDR3 region is CASSRQGSSYEQYF. The CDR3 DNA reads as TGTGCCAGCAGCCGACAGGGGTCCTCCTACGAGCAGTACTTC.

For the CDR3, the DNA is TGTGCCAGCAGCGTGAGAGCGGGGACTAGCCTCTCCCCCGAGCAGTACTTC. Its protein product is CASSVRAGTSLSPEQYF. V and J are TRBV5-6 and TRBJ2-7, with 9 bases fitting TRBD2. CDR3 length: 17 amino acids. Germline V gene data show CDR1 as SGHDT and CDR2 as YYEEEE. J gave up 6 bases and V 4 bases, and 17 bases lay outside the gene matches. The variable domain in full, with the rest retrieved from reference TRBV5-6 and TRBJ2-7, is DAGVTQSPTHLIKTRGQQVTLRCSPKSGHDTVSWYQQALGQGPQFIFQYYEEEERQRGNFPDRFSGHQFPNYSSELNVNALLLGDSALYLCASSVRAGTSLSPEQYFGPGTRLTVT.

Comment on this clone: Compared with germline, one end of the junction differs, possibly owing to a read error. V gene TRBV7-7 combines with J gene TRBJ2-1, with 8 nucleotides matching TRBD2. The CDR3 is made up of 15 amino acids. The germline V gene has CDR1 SSHAT and CDR2 FNYEAQ (reference sequence). Written as DNA, the CDR3 is TGTGCTAGCAGCTTAACTAGCGGACCTTACAATGAGCAGTTCTTC. This encodes CASSLTSGPYNEQFF.

This clone has a handful of counts. Here the CDR3 reads CASSPWDRMNTEAFF. The CDR3 DNA follows: TGTGCCAGCAGCCCTTGGGACAGGATGAACACTGAAGCTTTCTTT. This chain joins TRBV13 and TRBJ1-1, with TRBD1 matching 8 bases. CDR1 and CDR2 (germline): PRHDT, FYEKMQ (reference sequence). Trimming at V came to 5 bases and at J to 0 bases, leaving 5 bases not matched to a gene. The CDR3 is 15 amino acids.

Of note for this clone: The same CDR3 is also encoded by other DNA sequences in this sample. The chain carries TRBV18 and TRBJ2-1; weak D call: TRBD2 (6 bases). Germline V gene lookup returns CDR1 KGHSH and CDR2 LQKENI. V gave up 0 bases and J gave up 5 bases, with 11 bases separating them. The CDR3 runs 15 residues. The CDR3: CASSPPTGVHNEQFF. The CDR3, as DNA: TGTGCCAGCTCACCACCGACGGGAGTCCACAATGAGCAGTTCTTC.

The genes are TRBV6-5 and TRBJ2-7; no reliable D call. CDR1 MNHEY and CDR2 SVGAGI come from the germline V gene. V lost 8 bases to trimming and J lost 5 bases, with 4 bases between them. The CDR3 length is 9 residues. The CDR3 DNA sequence: TGTGCCAGCCGGGACGAGCAGTACTTC. It encodes CASRDEQYF.

This clone was counted only a few times. The chain carries TRBV27 and TRBJ1-1; the match to TRBD1 covers 11 bases. CDR3 length: 14 amino acids. Germline V gene data show CDR1 as MNHEY and CDR2 as SMNVEV (reference sequence). Trimming at V came to 11 bases and at J to 4 bases, leaving 9 bases not matched to a gene. In DNA, the CDR3 is TGTGCCCGTTCCACCGGGACAGGGGGCACTGAAGCTTTCTTT. This codes for CARSTGTGGTEAFF.

The gene calls are TRBV7-2 and TRBJ1-2, with D perhaps TRBD1 (6 bases). The germline V gene encodes CDR1 SGHTA and CDR2 FQGNSA. The V and J ends lost 1 base and 4 bases respectively, with 13 bases between them. The CDR3 has 15 amino acids. The CDR3 protein is CASSLGSGGTYGYTF. The DNA of the CDR3 is TGTGCCAGCAGCTTAGGTTCGGGGGGCACCTATGGCTACACCTTC.

The rearrangement joins TRBV2 to TRBJ2-4, with D possibly being TRBD2 (6 bases). The CDR3 length is 13 residues. In germline, CDR1 is SNHLY, CDR2 FYNNEI. Trimming left V 7 bases short and J 10 bases short, with 17 bases between. The CDR3 nucleotides are TGTGCCAGCACCCGGACTAATTCCGCGATTCAGTACTTC. Translation gives CASTRTNSAIQYF.

This chain joins TRBV7-9 and TRBJ2-7, with TRBD1 identical over 8 bases. Germline V CDR1 and CDR2: SEHNR, FQNEAQ (reference sequence). Trimming removed 5 bases from V and 5 bases from J; junction bases left unmatched: 8. The CDR3 is made up of 14 amino acids. The CDR3 reads CASSTDRGGNEQYF. The CDR3 bases are TGTGCCAGCAGCACAGACAGGGGCGGCAACGAGCAGTACTTC.

V usage is TRBV28 and J usage is TRBJ1-2; 8 nucleotides match TRBD1. Germline V gene sequence: CDR1 MDHEN, CDR2 SYDVKM. V shed 5 bases and J 8 bases; nucleotides not matched to a gene: 13. The CDR3 is 15 residues long. CDR3 sequence: CASSSGTGDVGGYTF. For the CDR3, the DNA is TGTGCCAGCAGTAGTGGGACAGGTGATGTGGGGGGCTACACCTTC.

The V and J genes are TRBV27 and TRBJ1-1, with TRBD1 matching over 8 bases. J gave up 6 bases and V 4 bases, and 13 bases lay outside the gene matches. The V gene's germline CDR1 is MNHEY and CDR2 SMNVEV (reference sequence). This CDR3 comprises 16 residues. CDR3 sequence: CASSSQRTGWRAEAFF. In DNA form, the CDR3 reads TGTGCCAGCAGTTCCCAACGGACAGGGTGGCGAGCTGAAGCTTTCTTT.

This sequence joins TRBV2 and TRBJ2-1; TRBD2 matches at 8 bases. This CDR3 is 16 amino acids long. Per germline, CDR1 SNHLY and CDR2 FYNNEI. Unmatched junction bases numbered 15, after V lost 7 bases and J lost 7 bases. CDR3 sequence reads: CASNGLAGPLENEQFF. The CDR3 DNA reads as TGTGCCAGCAACGGACTAGCAGGACCTTTGGAGAATGAGCAGTTCTTC.

The V gene is TRBV25-1, the J gene TRBJ1-2; 8 bases match TRBD1. V was pared by 6 bases and J by 6 bases, with 12 bases of the junction left unmatched. Germline values: CDR1 MGHDK, CDR2 SYGVNS. The CDR3 loop spans 15 amino acids. In DNA form, the CDR3 reads TGTGCCAGCAGCGATTTCAACCAGGGGGCGGATGGCTACACCTTC. It encodes CASSDFNQGADGYTF.

This chain connects TRBV4-1 to TRBJ2-2; 9 bases map to TRBD2. Trimming removed 2 bases from V and 6 bases from J; junction bases left unmatched: 13. Germline CDR1 MGHRA, CDR2 YSYEKL. This CDR3 spans 18 amino acids. The CDR3 nucleotides read TGCGCCAGCAGCCAATTCCCCGACTGGCGGGAGGGCGCCGGGGAGCTGTTTTTT. Its protein product is CASSQFPDWREGAGELFF.

The chain is built from TRBV28 and TRBJ2-7; 7 nucleotides match TRBD1. V gave up 5 bases and J gave up 0 bases; unmatched junction bases: 4. Germline assignment: CDR1 MDHEN and CDR2 SYDVKM. The CDR3 spans 14 residues. The CDR3 DNA is TGTGCCAGCAGTCCATGGACAGGCTCCTACGAGCAGTACTTC. The encoded protein is CASSPWTGSYEQYF.

V gene TRBV6-1 combines with J gene TRBJ2-7, with a weak D call TRBD1 (7 bases). This CDR3 spans 15 amino acids. Germline V gene sequence: CDR1 MNHNS, CDR2 SASEGT. V lost 2 bases, J lost 4 bases, and 15 bases lay in between. CDR3 sequence: CASSELRGVGYEQYV. The CDR3 DNA sequence: TGTGCCAGCAGTGAACTCAGGGGGGTAGGTTACGAGCAGTACGTC.

The chain is built from TRBV6-6 and TRBJ2-2; 7 nucleotides align to TRBD1. CDR3 length: 16 residues. The germline CDR1 and CDR2 sequences are MNHNY and SVGAGI (reference sequence). The ends lost 5 bases at V and 5 bases at J; junction bases unmatched: 11. DNA of the CDR3: TGTGCCAGCAGTCGTGAAGGGGGCACGGGGACCGGGGAGCTGTTTTTT. Translation: CASSREGGTGTGELFF.

V gene TRBV10-2 combines with J gene TRBJ2-1; 10 bases are a match to TRBD2. V lost 1 base, J lost 4 bases, and 4 bases stayed unmatched. This CDR3 region has 16 residues. Per the germline V gene, CDR1 is WSHSY and CDR2 is SAAADI. The CDR3, as DNA: TGCGCCAGCAGTGAGTGGACTAGCGGTTCTTACAATGAGCAGTTCTTC. Translating it yields CASSEWTSGSYNEQFF.

The chain couples TRBV11-2 to TRBJ1-5; TRBD1 agrees at 10 bases. Per the germline V gene, CDR1 is SGHAT and CDR2 is FQNNGV. The CDR3 has 16 residues. V trimming: 4 bases; J trimming: 4 bases; junction bases outside the gene matches: 7. The DNA for the CDR3 is TGTGCCAGCAGCTACGGGACAGGGGTTGAAAATCAGCCCCAGCATTTT. As protein: CASSYGTGVENQPQHF.